The next 22 T cell receptor beta chains were all read from a single sample in a study of identical twins. One entry per CDR3 protein results from TCRdb running MiXCR on the 5' RACE reads. Seen here are about 520,000 distinct CDR3 sequences, approximately 22% observed once, and the top ten hold approximately 0.95%. These same records also appear under a second study, on T cells expressing NK-cell markers.

The sequencing input was CD4+ T cells sorted from blood. Receptors originate from a woman aged 18-30 years in good health.

In this sample, this clonotype turned up a few times. The chain combines TRBV20-1 with TRBJ1-3; D ambiguous. Trimming shortened V by 3 bases and J by 0 bases, and 12 bases separated the two germline ends. Germline V CDR1 and CDR2: DFQATT, SNEGSKA (reference sequence). The CDR3 is made up of 15 amino acids. The CDR3 is CSASGYFLSGNTIYF. CDR3 in DNA: TGCAGTGCTAGTGGCTACTTCCTCTCTGGAAACACCATATATTTT.

The V and J genes are TRBV18 and TRBJ2-2, with 10 bases that match TRBD1. This CDR3 contains 15 residues. V trimming: 5 bases; J trimming: 5 bases; junction bases outside the gene matches: 5. The germline CDR1 and CDR2 sequences are KGHSH and LQKENI. CDR3 in DNA: TGTGCCAGCTCAATCGGGACAGGGGATACCGGGGAGCTGTTTTTT. Translating gives CASSIGTGDTGELFF.

The chain combines TRBV24-1 with TRBJ2-1; D not resolved. CDR3 size: 13 residues. V was cut by 6 bases and J by 7 bases, with 12 bases left in between. Per the germline V gene, CDR1 is KGHDR and CDR2 is SFDVKD. CDR3 nucleotide sequence: TGTGCCACCAGTCACCTAGGATCGAATGAGCAGTTCTTC. Encoded protein: CATSHLGSNEQFF.

This clonotype has just a few counts. The rearrangement links TRBV20-1 to TRBJ1-5; D is possibly TRBD1 (5 bases). Between the trimmed V and J ends, which lost 6 bases and 7 bases, there was a span of 16 bases. Germline CDR1 and CDR2: DFQATT and SNEGSKA (reference sequence). The CDR3 extends over 13 amino acids. CDR3: CSAGGGSGQPQHF. The CDR3 nucleotides read TGCAGTGCCGGGGGAGGGTCGGGGCAGCCCCAGCATTTT.

This clonotype was recorded many times. This chain connects TRBV29-1 to TRBJ2-3; D unresolved. V was clipped by 5 bases and J by 2 bases, with 8 bases between them. This CDR3 is built from 12 residues. The V gene's germline CDR1 is SQVTM and CDR2 ANQGSEA. The CDR3 sequence is CSVRKATDTQYF. The CDR3 nucleotides are TGCAGCGTTCGAAAGGCCACAGATACGCAGTATTTT.

This sequence joins TRBV29-1 and TRBJ2-7; 7 bases match TRBD2. J gave up 2 bases and V 6 bases, and 4 bases lay outside the gene matches. The germline V gene has CDR1 SQVTM and CDR2 ANQGSEA. This CDR3 has 12 amino acids. Here the CDR3 DNA reads TGCAGCGTAGGGCGGGAGACCTACGAGCAGTACTTC. It yields the protein CSVGRETYEQYF.

This clonotype was counted many times. The chain joins TRBV20-1 to TRBJ2-3; 9 positions agree with TRBD2. Germline lookup yields CDR1 DFQATT and CDR2 SNEGSKA (reference sequence). The ends lost 6 bases at V and 6 bases at J; junction bases unmatched: 13. There are 15 residues in the CDR3. The CDR3 DNA is TGCAGTGCAAGTGACGTGGGGAGCGGGGGGGATACGCAGTATTTT. Encoded protein: CSASDVGSGGDTQYF.

This clonotype turned up a few times. The chain employs TRBV20-1 and TRBJ1-2; perhaps TRBD1 as D (6 bases). Germline-derived CDR1 and CDR2 are DFQATT and SNEGSKA (reference sequence). This CDR3 is 14 amino acids long. In DNA, the CDR3 is TGCGCTTACAAGAGTACAGGGATGCTAGTCGGCTACACCTTC. Its translation is CAYKSTGMLVGYTF.

The V gene is TRBV4-3, the J gene TRBJ2-7; D is perhaps TRBD2 (6 bases). V was clipped by 0 bases and J by 0 bases, with 9 bases between them. The CDR3 is 15 amino acids. Germline CDR1 and CDR2: LGHNA and YSLEER. CDR3 loop: CASSQEGRSSYEQYF. CDR3 in DNA: TGCGCCAGCAGCCAAGAAGGGAGGAGCTCCTACGAGCAGTACTTC.

This sequence joins TRBV27 and TRBJ2-3; 7 bases agree with TRBD2. The length of the CDR3 is 18 residues. V shed 5 bases and J 0 bases; nucleotides not matched to a gene: 14. Germline-derived CDR1 and CDR2 are MNHEY and SMNVEV (reference sequence). Written as DNA, the CDR3 is TGTGCCAGCAGTCCCCGGCGTCGAAGCGGGGCTAGCACAGATACGCAGTATTTT. As protein: CASSPRRRSGASTDTQYF.

This clonotype was counted between two and nine times. The chain joins TRBV5-5 to TRBJ1-5; D is uncertain. CDR3 size: 15 residues. V was clipped by 4 bases and J by 6 bases, with 17 bases between them. Germline CDR1 SGHKS, CDR2 YYEKEE (reference sequence). The CDR3 reads CASSQHVRGVQPQHF. The CDR3 coding sequence is TGTGCCAGCAGCCAGCATGTTCGCGGTGTTCAGCCCCAGCATTTT.

The sample holds a few counts of this clonotype. The V and J genes are TRBV25-1 and TRBJ1-1; a possible D gene is TRBD1 (6 bases). Germline values: CDR1 MGHDK, CDR2 SYGVNS. CDR3 length: 13 residues. The V end was cut by 7 bases, the J end by 5 bases, with 14 bases between. The CDR3 protein is CASTEGGRTEAFF. In DNA, the CDR3 is TGTGCCAGCACCGAGGGGGGTCGGACTGAAGCTTTCTTT.

This clonotype was picked up a small number of times. The chain carries TRBV12-3 or TRBV12-4 and TRBJ1-2; D not certain. CDR3 length equals 10 residues. V gave up 6 bases and J gave up 7 bases, with 6 bases separating them. DNA of the CDR3: TGTGCCAGCAGGGGCGGTGGCTACACCTTC. As protein: CASRGGGYTF.

There are a few counts of this clonotype. The gene calls are TRBV20-1 and TRBJ2-1; no firm D call. The CDR3 totals 16 residues. Trimming pared 0 bases from V and 3 bases from J, leaving 15 bases between. CDR1 is DFQATT, CDR2 SNEGSKA, per germline (reference sequence). The CDR3 DNA reads as TGCAGTGCTAGAGATATAGGCCCAGTGGTCTACAATGAGCAGTTCTTC. Translation gives CSARDIGPVVYNEQFF.

This clonotype was picked up a small number of times. The chain links TRBV15 to TRBJ2-3; the match to TRBD2 covers 8 bases. The J segment lost 6 bases and the V segment lost 7 bases, leaving 6 bases of the junction unmatched. The germline V gene has CDR1 LNHNV and CDR2 YYDKDF (reference sequence). The CDR3 consists of 13 residues. CDR3 nucleotide sequence: TGTGCCACCACCGGCGGGGGGAGGGATACGCAGTATTTT. It encodes CATTGGGRDTQYF.

The chain links TRBV12-3 or TRBV12-4 to TRBJ2-5; 8 nucleotides agree with TRBD1. The CDR3 loop spans 16 amino acids. V lost 4 bases to trimming and J lost 5 bases; unmatched junction nucleotides: 12. The CDR3: CASSSGQGGGVETQYF. The CDR3 DNA reads TGTGCCAGCAGTTCAGGACAGGGTGGCGGTGTCGAGACCCAGTACTTC.

This chain joins TRBV14 and TRBJ2-1; a weak D match, TRBD2 (6 bases). Germline values: CDR1 SGHDN, CDR2 FVKESK. V lost 3 bases and J 7 bases, leaving 19 bases between the germline ends. CDR3 size: 16 residues. The CDR3 nucleotides are TGTGCCAGCAGCCACAACCGGGACCTACGGGGGAATGAGCAGTTCTTC. Translating it yields CASSHNRDLRGNEQFF.

The J gene is TRBJ1-5, the V gene TRBV7-2; 7 nucleotides line up with TRBD1. Germline CDR1 and CDR2: SGHTA and FQGNSA. After removal of 6 bases from V and 0 bases from J, the junction contained 8 bases not matched to a gene. The length of the CDR3 is 16 residues. The CDR3 DNA reads as TGTGCCAGCAGTCCCTTGGGACAGCATAGCAATCAGCCCCAGCATTTT. Amino acid sequence: CASSPLGQHSNQPQHF.

This chain uses TRBV7-2 with TRBJ2-1, with a weak D call TRBD1 (5 bases). V was trimmed by 2 bases and J by 4 bases, leaving 15 bases between them. Looked up from germline, CDR1 is SGHTA and CDR2 is FQGNSA. The CDR3 runs 16 residues. The DNA of the CDR3 is TGTGCCAGCAGCTTATTCGGCAAGGGGTCATACAATGAGCAGTTCTTC. Its translation: CASSLFGKGSYNEQFF.

This clonotype was observed many times. This chain links TRBV12-3 or TRBV12-4 with TRBJ2-7, with no clear D. V was cut by 2 bases and J by 0 bases, with 14 bases left in between. The CDR3 runs 16 residues. The CDR3 DNA reads TGTGCCAGCAGTTTAAACGTGCCGGCAGCCTCCTACGAGCAGTACTTC. This codes for CASSLNVPAASYEQYF.

There are a few counts of this clonotype. A junction boundary mismatches the germline segment, possibly from a read error. This chain joins TRBV30 and TRBJ2-5; D unclear. In germline, CDR1 is GTSNPN, CDR2 SVGIG (reference sequence). This CDR3 is 11 amino acids long. The CDR3 region is CAWSAQAGSSF. The CDR3 coding sequence is TGTGCCTGGAGTGCTCAAGCCGGGTCCTCCTTC.

The rearrangement uses TRBV7-9 and TRBJ2-7; TRBD2 matches 14 bases. The V and J ends lost 3 bases and 1 base, in that order; junction bases with no gene match: 2. This CDR3 region has 16 residues. CDR1 is SEHNR, CDR2 FQNEAQ, per germline (reference sequence). DNA of the CDR3: TGTGCCAGCAGCTTTGGGACTAGCGGGAGTTCCTACGAGCAGTACTTC. Its translation is CASSFGTSGSSYEQYF.